The 29 T cell receptor beta chains below come from one sample, sequenced in a study of STAT5B mutations in CD4+ large granular lymphocyte leukemia. Profiling relied on immunoSEQ multiplex PCR, and the TCRdb table lists in-frame clones only, not all of them. The sample lists tens of thousands of clones, roughly 79% seen once, with around 0.99% in the top ten. The sample comprised CD4+ T cells from blood buffy coats. The receptors come from a human donor in good health.

The chain couples TRBV2 to TRBJ2-5, with no clear D. The CDR3 loop spans 12 amino acids. CDR1 and CDR2 (germline): SNHLY, FYNNEI. The V end lost 3 bases, the J end lost 4 bases, and 6 bases lay between the germline ends. CDR3 region: CASSDRRETQYF. The CDR3 DNA follows: TGTGCCAGCAGTGACAGGAGAGAGACCCAGTACTTC. The full variable domain, completed using reference TRBV2 and TRBJ2-5, is EPEVTQTPSHQVTQMGQEVILRCVPISNHLYFYWYRQILGQKVEFLVSFYNNEISEKSEIFDDQFSVERPDGSNFTLKIRSTKLEDSAMYFCASSDRRETQYFGPGTRLLVL.

Only a few counts were recorded for this clone. This chain joins TRBV7-9 and TRBJ1-6; D is undetermined. From germline, CDR1 is SEHNR and CDR2 FQNEAQ (reference sequence). Trimming left V 0 bases short and J 5 bases short, with 17 bases between. The CDR3 spans 18 residues. This chain's CDR3 is CASSLARAYPRDNSPLHF. The CDR3 region has the DNA TGTGCCAGCAGCTTAGCCCGGGCATACCCGAGAGATAATTCACCCCTCCACTTT.

Only one count was recorded for this clone. CDR3 in DNA: TGTGCCAGCAGTTTACCCCCCCAGGGGGGGGCCTACGAGCAGTACTTC. It yields the protein CASSLPPQGGAYEQYF. This sequence joins TRBV28 and TRBJ2-7, with D possibly being TRBD1 or TRBD2 (7 bases each). This CDR3 has 16 residues. Germline V lookup: CDR1 MDHEN, CDR2 SYDVKM. Trimming took 2 bases from V and 2 from J, leaving 16 bases between them.

The J gene is TRBJ1-1, the V gene TRBV7-9; a possible D gene is TRBD1 (6 bases). Germline loops: CDR1 SEHNR, CDR2 FQNEAQ (reference sequence). V shed 5 bases and J shed 1 base, with 14 bases lying between them. The length of the CDR3 is 15 residues. The CDR3 DNA is TGTGCCAGCAGCACCCACTTGACAGGGAACACTGAAGCTTTCTTT. Amino acids: CASSTHLTGNTEAFF.

The chain employs TRBV21-1 and TRBJ2-7. TRBV21-1 is noted as a pseudogene. The CDR3 is 12 amino acids. CDR3 residues: CASMIWDEEQYV. CDR3 sequence (DNA): TGTGCCAGCATGATATGGGACGAGGAGCAGTACGTC.

This rearrangement joins TRBV5-3 to TRBJ1-5; D gene ambiguous. TRBV5-3 is assigned to the ORF class and has an uncertain function. The CDR3 runs 19 residues. With 0 bases removed from V and 0 bases from J, the gap between germline ends came to 19 bases. CDR3 DNA: TGTGCCAGAAGCTTGGCCATACCGGACGGAGCCTATAGCAATCAGCCCCAGCATTTT. Residues: CARSLAIPDGAYSNQPQHF.

The CDR3 protein is CASSADRGVNSPLHF. The DNA of the CDR3 is TGTGCCAGCAGTGCCGACAGGGGAGTTAATTCACCCCTCCACTTT. This chain links TRBV25-1 with TRBJ1-6; 8 bases are shared with TRBD1. J was trimmed by 6 bases and V by 4 bases; bases with no gene match: 5. The CDR3 contains 15 residues. The germline V gene has CDR1 MGHDK and CDR2 SYGVNS.

The chain carries TRBV7-9 and TRBJ2-5, with unresolved D. Trimming took 8 bases from V and 1 from J, leaving 11 bases between them. Germline-derived CDR1 and CDR2 are SEHNR and FQNEAQ (reference sequence). CDR3 size: 13 residues. The CDR3 sequence is CASGERLQETQYF. In DNA form, the CDR3 reads TGTGCCAGCGGCGAAAGACTCCAAGAGACCCAGTACTTC.

This sequence joins TRBV18 and TRBJ2-7; TRBD2 aligns across 9 bases. The CDR3 spans 15 residues. Unmatched junction bases numbered 8, after V lost 3 bases and J lost 5 bases. Germline V gene sequence: CDR1 KGHSH, CDR2 LQKENI. The CDR3 nucleotides read TGTGCCAGCTCACCGTACGCGGGGGGGGTCAACGAGCAGTACGTC. This encodes CASSPYAGGVNEQYV.

This chain joins TRBV6-4 and TRBJ2-3; TRBD1 agrees at 8 bases. Trimming took 9 bases from V and 5 from J; bases not matched to a gene: 7. Germline-derived CDR1 and CDR2 are MRHNA and SNTAGT. This CDR3 spans 13 amino acids. The CDR3 region is CARPQGAEDTQYF. As DNA, the CDR3 is TGTGCCAGACCTCAGGGGGCTGAAGATACGCAGTATTTT.

The chain combines TRBV19 with TRBJ1-2, with a weak D call TRBD1 (6 bases). Trimming left V 5 bases short and J 0 bases short, with 10 bases between. CDR3 length equals 14 residues. Germline V gene data show CDR1 as LNHDA and CDR2 as SQIVND (reference sequence). CDR3 nucleotide sequence: TGTGCCAGTAGTCCCCGGACAGCTAACTATGGCTACACCTTC. Its translation: CASSPRTANYGYTF.

The chain joins TRBV4-1 to TRBJ2-1; 9 bases align to TRBD2. V was pared by 0 bases and J by 0 bases, with 9 bases of the junction left unmatched. This CDR3 is built from 19 residues. From germline, CDR1 is MGHRA and CDR2 YSYEKL. The CDR3 is CASSQDQLAGLSSYNEQFF. CDR3 nucleotide sequence: TGCGCCAGCAGCCAAGACCAGCTAGCGGGGCTTAGCTCCTACAATGAGCAGTTCTTC.

The rearrangement links TRBV5-1 to TRBJ2-2, with D hard to call. V was clipped by 6 bases and J by 8 bases, with 20 bases between them. The CDR3 is 15 amino acids. Germline V lookup: CDR1 SGHRS, CDR2 YFSETQ. CDR3 region: CASTPTLAVSGELFF. The CDR3 DNA is TGCGCCAGCACTCCGACCCTTGCAGTTTCGGGGGAGCTGTTTTTT. The variable domain in full, completed from reference TRBV5-1 and TRBJ2-2, reads KAGVTQTPRYLIKTRGQQVTLSCSPISGHRSVSWYQQTPGQGLQFLFEYFSETQRNKGNFPGRFSGRQFSNSRSEMNVSTLELGDSALYLCASTPTLAVSGELFFGEGSRLTVL.

This rearrangement joins TRBV19 to TRBJ2-1; D is possibly TRBD2 (7 bases). This CDR3 comprises 17 residues. V was clipped by 0 bases and J by 4 bases, with 16 bases between them. Germline-derived CDR1 and CDR2 are LNHDA and SQIVND (reference sequence). The CDR3 loop is CASSIEGWRGGYNEQFF. The CDR3 region has the DNA TGTGCCAGTAGTATAGAGGGCTGGAGGGGGGGTTACAATGAGCAGTTCTTC. Based on the CDR3 plus reference TRBV19 and TRBJ2-1, the full variable domain is DGGITQSPKYLFRKEGQNVTLSCEQNLNHDAMYWYRQDPGQGLRLIYYSQIVNDFQKGDIAEGYSVSREKKESFPLTVTSAQKNPTAFYLCASSIEGWRGGYNEQFFGPGTRLTVL.

The genes are TRBV10-3 and TRBJ2-5; D perhaps matches TRBD2 (6 bases). CDR3 size: 13 residues. V lost 7 bases, J lost 4 bases, and 13 bases lay in between. CDR1 and CDR2 from the germline V gene are ENHRY and SYGVKD. This chain's CDR3 is CAITDSGAETQYF. The CDR3 nucleotides are TGTGCCATCACGGATTCGGGAGCAGAGACCCAGTACTTC.

This chain uses TRBV9 with TRBJ2-3; TRBD2 is a possible D gene (5 bases). Per germline, CDR1 SGDLS and CDR2 YYNGEE. The CDR3 spans 13 residues. Trimming took 5 bases from V and 2 from J, leaving 9 bases between them. The CDR3 spells CASRTEVTDTQYF. The CDR3 DNA sequence: TGTGCCAGCAGGACGGAGGTCACAGATACGCAGTATTTT.

The genes are TRBV7-6 and TRBJ2-1; 8 bases are shared with TRBD1. J lost 7 bases, V lost 4 bases, and 3 bases had no gene match. Germline CDR1 reads SGHVS; CDR2 reads FNYEAQ. CDR3 size: 13 residues. CDR3 bases: TGTGCCAGCAGCTGGGACAGGCTTAATGAGCAGTTCTTC. This codes for CASSWDRLNEQFF.

This chain links TRBV20-1 with TRBJ1-5; D is unresolved. The CDR3 loop spans 11 amino acids. The germline CDR1 and CDR2 sequences are DFQATT and SNEGSKA (reference sequence). V lost 6 bases, J lost 5 bases, and 8 bases lay in between. Written as DNA, the CDR3 is TGCAGTGCGAACGACGATCAGCCCCAGCATTTT. This codes for CSANDDQPQHF.

The gene calls are TRBV7-8 and TRBJ2-5; tentative D call: TRBD1 (6 bases). CDR1 SGHVS and CDR2 FQNEAQ come from the germline V gene. This CDR3 has 12 amino acids. Trimming left V 2 bases short and J 5 bases short, with 6 bases between. CDR3 loop: CASSLRGETQYF. The CDR3, as DNA: TGTGCCAGCAGCTTAAGGGGGGAGACCCAGTACTTC.

The chain carries TRBV9 and TRBJ2-3; D possibly corresponds to TRBD1 (5 bases). Germline V gives CDR1 SGDLS, CDR2 YYNGEE. The CDR3 has 17 residues. The V end lost 2 bases, the J end lost 2 bases, and 18 bases lay between the germline ends. The CDR3 protein is CASSVDPGWGPTDTQYF. The CDR3 nucleotides are TGTGCCAGCAGCGTGGATCCGGGTTGGGGCCCCACAGATACGCAGTATTTT.

The CDR3 here is CASSLKGQGEETQYF. Written as DNA, the CDR3 is TGCGCCAGCAGCTTGAAAGGACAGGGAGAGGAGACCCAGTACTTC. The chain uses TRBV5-1 and TRBJ2-5, with 8 positions matching TRBD1. V dropped 1 base and J dropped 5; count of bases not matched to a gene: 7. Germline assignment: CDR1 SGHRS and CDR2 YFSETQ. The CDR3 loop spans 15 amino acids.

The chain uses TRBV6-5 and TRBJ2-1; 9 nucleotides agree with TRBD1. The length of the CDR3 is 15 residues. CDR1 is MNHEY, CDR2 SVGAGI, per germline. J lost 2 bases, V lost 4 bases, and 3 bases had no gene match. This CDR3 reads CASSSTGGPYNEQFF. The CDR3 nucleotides read TGTGCCAGCAGTTCCACAGGGGGCCCCTACAATGAGCAGTTCTTC.

This clone appeared a single time. The junction shows a germline mismatch at one end, possibly a read error. This chain links TRBV7-8 with TRBJ2-1; TRBD2 matches at 10 bases. From germline, CDR1 is SGHVS and CDR2 FQNEAQ. The CDR3 covers 14 residues. The CDR3, as DNA: TGTGCCAGCAGCCTAGCGGGAGTTTTCAATGAGCAGTTCTTC. It encodes CASSLAGVFNEQFF.

The chain uses TRBV2 and TRBJ1-1, with a tentative D call TRBD1 (6 bases). In germline, CDR1 is SNHLY, CDR2 FYNNEI. The V and J ends lost 4 bases and 8 bases respectively, with 11 bases between them. CDR3 length equals 12 residues. The CDR3 sequence is CASSGMGGEAFF. CDR3 coding DNA: TGTGCCAGCAGTGGGATGGGGGGCGAAGCTTTCTTT.

The rearrangement links TRBV29-1 to TRBJ2-2; D is possibly TRBD2 (5 bases). This CDR3 is 13 amino acids long. Trimming left V 7 bases short and J 3 bases short, with 12 bases between. CDR1 and CDR2 from the germline V gene are SQVTM and ANQGSEA. Here the CDR3 DNA reads TGCAGCGGGGGAGAGAGGGACACCGGGGAGCTGTTTTTT. Translation gives CSGGERDTGELFF.

The CDR3 bases are TGTGCCAGCAGCCCCCCGCCAGTACCAACTAATGAAAAACTGTTTTTT. Translation: CASSPPPVPTNEKLFF. The chain is built from TRBV7-8 and TRBJ1-4; the D is unclear. Between the trimmed V and J ends, which lost 5 bases and 0 bases, there was a span of 13 bases. Germline assignment: CDR1 SGHVS and CDR2 FQNEAQ. The CDR3 runs 16 residues.

This clone was detected a few times. The chain links TRBV9 to TRBJ1-5, with unresolved D. The germline V and J ends were trimmed by 4 bases and 2 bases, with 10 bases remaining between them. Germline loops: CDR1 SGDLS, CDR2 YYNGEE. The CDR3 contains 14 residues. DNA for the CDR3: TGTGCCAGCAGCTTCGGGGAGGGCAATCAGCCCCAGCATTTT. It translates to CASSFGEGNQPQHF.

The chain combines TRBV29-1 with TRBJ2-7; 11 positions agree with TRBD2. The junction had 4 bases not matched to a gene; V was cut back by 3 bases and J by 0 bases. The CDR3 loop spans 15 amino acids. Germline V lookup: CDR1 SQVTM, CDR2 ANQGSEA. CDR3 nucleotides: TGCAGCGTTGAGACTACTAGCGGGAGCTCCTACGAGCAGTACTTC. Its translation is CSVETTSGSSYEQYF.

CDR3 protein: CASSFGLGRGQNSPLHF. CDR3 bases: TGTGCCAGCAGTTTTGGGCTTGGGCGGGGCCAGAATTCACCCCTCCACTTT. The gene calls are TRBV28 and TRBJ1-6; D may be TRBD1 (5 bases). Trimming shortened V by 3 bases and J by 7 bases, and 19 bases separated the two germline ends. The CDR3 is 17 residues long. Germline lookup yields CDR1 MDHEN and CDR2 SYDVKM.